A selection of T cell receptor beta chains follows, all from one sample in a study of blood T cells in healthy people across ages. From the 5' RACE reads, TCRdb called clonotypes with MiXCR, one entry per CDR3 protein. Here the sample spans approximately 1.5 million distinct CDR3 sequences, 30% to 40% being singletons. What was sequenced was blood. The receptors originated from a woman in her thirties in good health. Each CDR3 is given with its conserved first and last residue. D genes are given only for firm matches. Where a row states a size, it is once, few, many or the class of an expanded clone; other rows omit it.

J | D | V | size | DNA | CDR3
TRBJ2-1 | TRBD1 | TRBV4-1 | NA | TGCGCCAGCAGCGCCCCCCGGGACAGGGTAATGGGTGAGCAGTTCTTC | CASSAPRDRVMGEQFF
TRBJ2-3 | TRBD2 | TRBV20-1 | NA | TGCAGTGCTAGAGATTCCTTGACGGGAGGCCTTACGCAGTATTTT | CSARDSLTGGLTQYF
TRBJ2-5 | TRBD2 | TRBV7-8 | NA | TGTGCCAGCAGCTTGGCCCCCAGCGGGGGGACGAGGGAGACCCAGTACTTC | CASSLAPSGGTRETQYF
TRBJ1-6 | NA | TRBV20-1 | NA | TGCAGTGCTAGAGGGTCTTCCTCGGAAAATTCACCCCTCCACTTT | CSARGSSSENSPLHF
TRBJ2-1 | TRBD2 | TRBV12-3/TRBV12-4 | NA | TGTGCCAGCAGCTTGGGCGGGGGGGGGCAGTTCTTC | CASSLGGGGQFF
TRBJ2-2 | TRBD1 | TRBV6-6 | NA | TGTGCCAGCAGCGGAAGAACAGGGGCTGACACCGGGGAGCTGTTTTTT | CASSGRTGADTGELFF
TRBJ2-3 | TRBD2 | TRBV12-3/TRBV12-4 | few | TGTGCCAGCAGTTCCGGGACTAGCCTAAGCACAGATACGCAGTATTTT | CASSSGTSLSTDTQYF
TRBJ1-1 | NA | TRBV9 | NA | TGTACCAGCAGCGTATCGTTGAACACTGAAGCTTTCTTT | CTSSVSLNTEAFF
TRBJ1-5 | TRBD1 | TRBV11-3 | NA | TGTGCCGGCAGCGCCTATGGACAGGGAGGAGGACAGCCCCAGCATTTT | CAGSAYGQGGGQPQHF
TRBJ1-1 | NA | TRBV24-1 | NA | TGTGCCACCAGTGATTACAGGGTGTGGTGCACTGAAGCTTTCTTT | CATSDYRVWCTEAFF
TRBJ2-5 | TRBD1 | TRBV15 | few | TGTGCCACCAGCAGATTTCCCGCCTTACAGGGGCAAGAGACCCAGTACTTC | CATSRFPALQGQETQYF
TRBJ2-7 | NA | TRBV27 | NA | TGTGCCAGCAGTTTACGTCAGGTGGGTCCCTACGAGCAGTACTTC | CASSLRQVGPYEQYF
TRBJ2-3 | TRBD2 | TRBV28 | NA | TGTGCCAGCAGGGCTAGCGGGAGGGAGGGAGATACGCAGTATTTT | CASRASGREGDTQYF
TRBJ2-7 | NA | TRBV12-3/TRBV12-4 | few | TGTGCCAGCGGGTCAGCAGCCTATCACGAGCAGTACTTC | CASGSAAYHEQYF
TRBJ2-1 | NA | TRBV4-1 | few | TGCGCCAGCCGGTGGGGCCCCTCCTACAATGAGCAGTTCTTC | CASRWGPSYNEQFF
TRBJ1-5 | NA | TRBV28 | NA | TGTGCGGCCACGCTTTCAGGGGCTCAGCCCCAGCATTTT | CAATLSGAQPQHF
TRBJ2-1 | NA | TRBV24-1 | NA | TGTGCCGCCAGTGATTATTACAATGAGCAGTTCTTC | CAASDYYNEQFF
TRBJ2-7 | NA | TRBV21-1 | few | TGTGCCAGCAGCAAAGCTACGACAGGGTCTCGCGAGCAGTACTTC | CASSKATTGSREQYF
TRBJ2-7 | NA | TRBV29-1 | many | TGCAGCGTTGGGGTTACCTACGAGCAGTACTTC | CSVGVTYEQYF
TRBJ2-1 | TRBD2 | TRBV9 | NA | TGTGCCAGCAGCGTATCAACGGGGGGGGCCTACAATGAGCAGTTCTTC | CASSVSTGGAYNEQFF
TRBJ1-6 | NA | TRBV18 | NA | TGTGCCAGCTCACCACCGGACGAAGGGGATTCACCCCTCCACTTT | CASSPPDEGDSPLHF
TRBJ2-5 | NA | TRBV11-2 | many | TGTGCCAGCGCTCGTGACAGGTTCTCGGAGACCCAGTACTTC | CASARDRFSETQYF
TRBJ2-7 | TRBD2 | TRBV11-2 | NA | TGTGCCAGCAGCTTAGAGCTAGCGGGAGCTCCTTTCATAAGCGAGCAGTACTTC | CASSLELAGAPFISEQYF
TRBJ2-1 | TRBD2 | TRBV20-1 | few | TGCAGTGCTAGAGGGACTAGCGGCAACTCCTACAATGAGCAGTTCTTC | CSARGTSGNSYNEQFF
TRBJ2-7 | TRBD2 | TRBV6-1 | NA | TGTGCCAGCAGGGGACAGCGGGGTACACAGCGGGGGGGCGACTACGAGCAGTACTTC | CASRGQRGTQRGGDYEQYF
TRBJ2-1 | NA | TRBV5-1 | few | TGCGCCAGCAGCGCCGCCCATAGCGGCAACCCCCCCAATGAGCAGTTCTTC | CASSAAHSGNPPNEQFF
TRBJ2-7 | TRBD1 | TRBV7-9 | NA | TGTGCCAGCAGCTCCAATGTTCAGTACAGGGGAGCCTACGAGCAGTACTTC | CASSSNVQYRGAYEQYF
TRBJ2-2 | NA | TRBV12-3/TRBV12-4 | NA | TGTGCCAGCATAGGCCGGGCAGCGAACACCGGGGAGCTGTTTTTT | CASIGRAANTGELFF
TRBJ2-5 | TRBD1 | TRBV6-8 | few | TGTGCCAGCAGTTACCACAGGGGGCGGGAAGAGACCCAGTACTTC | CASSYHRGREETQYF